This T cell receptor (beta chain) derives from a study of human T cells and chemical hapten exposure. Study results and limitations: Alopecia in all donors means immunity may differ from healthy individuals.

This clonotype has a handful of counts. Its antigen is undetermined. Unique molecular identifiers were attached to individual cDNA molecules during library preparation. TCRdb reanalysed the RACE reads using MiXCR and keeps one entry per CDR3 protein. This table has 60,000 to 80,000 distinct CDR3 sequences, about 31% appearing once. Indicated time point: patch test 1, 2 weeks after DPC sensitization. Noted treatment: therapeutic diphenylcyclopropenone sensitization with weekly scalp DPC. The sequencing used whole blood, collected in connection with sensitization to the hapten diphenylcyclopropenone (DPC). This sequence originates from a man aged 40-55 years with alopecia areata. Some clones in this sample may be carry-over from other donors' samples.

The CDR3 sequence: CASSLGPDRAPEQYF. The CDR3 coding sequence is TGTGCCAGCAGCTTAGGGCCGGACAGGGCCCCCGAGCAGTACTTC. This rearrangement joins TRBV7-9 to TRBJ2-7, with 8 bases fitting TRBD1. This CDR3 has 15 amino acids. Germline CDR1 SEHNR, CDR2 FQNEAQ (reference sequence). The V and J ends lost 1 base and 6 bases, in that order; junction bases with no gene match: 8.